These 21 T cell receptor beta chains came from one sample sequenced in a study of OX40 agonist ivuxolimab in advanced cancers. The assay was immunoSEQ multiplex PCR, and TCRdb's table has in-frame clones only and misses some. The sample consists of about 82,000 clones, about 92% of them appearing once. Sequencing was performed on CD4+ or CD8+ T cells sorted from blood, taken in a trial of the OX40 agonist ivuxolimab. Every receptor here comes from an adult with an advanced solid tumor such as melanoma, head and neck, liver or kidney cancer.

The chain is built from TRBV13 and TRBJ1-1, with a weak D call TRBD1 (5 bases). Germline V gene data show CDR1 as PRHDT and CDR2 as FYEKMQ (reference sequence). Trimming left V 0 bases short and J 0 bases short, with 11 bases between. The CDR3 length is 16 residues. The CDR3 DNA is TGTGCCAGCAGCTTAGGCCTGGGGGAGTTGAACACTGAAGCTTTCTTT. Translating it yields CASSLGLGELNTEAFF.

The chain carries TRBV3-2 and TRBJ2-7; the D call of TRBD2 is as the table states it, not checked on the DNA. TRBV3-2 is tagged as a pseudogene. This CDR3 region has 9 residues. The CDR3 DNA follows: TGTGCCAGCACCCTAGGGCAGTACTTC. Encoded protein: CASTLGQYF.

The sample holds a few counts of this clone. V and J are TRBV14 and TRBJ2-1, with D perhaps being TRBD1 or TRBD2 (6 bases each). In germline, CDR1 is SGHDN, CDR2 FVKESK. The CDR3 has 15 amino acids. Trimming left V 4 bases short and J 4 bases short, with 14 bases between. CDR3 sequence reads: CASSLYRGPYNEQFF. For the CDR3, the DNA is TGTGCCAGCAGCCTTTATCGGGGGCCTTACAATGAGCAGTTCTTC.

The chain joins TRBV4-3 to TRBJ2-1; 11 bases are shared with TRBD2. The V and J ends lost 3 bases and 4 bases, in that order; junction bases with no gene match: 8. Germline V lookup: CDR1 LGHNA, CDR2 YSLEER. The CDR3 contains 17 residues. CDR3 in amino acids: CASSQEGLAELYNEQFF. In DNA, the CDR3 is TGCGCCAGCAGCCAGGAGGGACTAGCGGAATTATACAATGAGCAGTTCTTC.

The V call is TRBV5-5, the J call TRBJ1-5; D gene unclear. V was shortened by 3 bases and J by 0 bases, with 10 bases between the two germline ends. Germline CDR1 SGHKS, CDR2 YYEKEE (reference sequence). The CDR3 contains 15 residues. For the CDR3, the DNA is TGTGCCAGCAGCTCCGACACTTATAGCAATCAGCCCCAGCATTTT. Its translation: CASSSDTYSNQPQHF. Full variable domain (remainder filled in from reference TRBV5-5 and TRBJ1-5): DAGVTQSPTHLIKTRGQQVTLRCSPISGHKSVSWYQQVLGQGPQFIFQYYEKEERGRGNFPDRFSARQFPNYSSELNVNALLLGDSALYLCASSSDTYSNQPQHFGDGTRLSIL.

This chain joins TRBV7-9 and TRBJ2-7, with 8 bases aligning to TRBD2. Trimming at V came to 1 base and at J to 3 bases, leaving 5 bases not matched to a gene. The CDR3 is 15 residues long. Per germline, CDR1 SEHNR and CDR2 FQNEAQ (reference sequence). The CDR3 DNA reads TGTGCCAGCAGCTTAGTACAGCGGGGGCTCTACGAGCAGTACTTC. It encodes CASSLVQRGLYEQYF.

This sequence joins TRBV5-8 and TRBJ2-2; TRBD2 aligns across 13 bases. V was clipped by 8 bases and J by 4 bases; unmatched bases: 8. In germline, CDR1 is SGHTS, CDR2 YDEGEE. The CDR3 has 16 amino acids. Here the CDR3 reads CARELAGGPVTGELFF. CDR3 in DNA: TGTGCCAGAGAACTAGCGGGGGGGCCTGTCACCGGGGAGCTGTTTTTT.

This chain connects TRBV27 to TRBJ2-2, with a possible D match to TRBD2 (5 bases). The CDR3 is 14 residues long. Trimming took 3 bases from V and 8 from J, leaving 13 bases between them. The V gene's germline CDR1 is MNHEY and CDR2 SMNVEV (reference sequence). Here the CDR3 DNA reads TGTGCCAGCAGTTTCGGGCCTAGCAGAGGGGAGCTGTTTTTT. It translates to CASSFGPSRGELFF.

This sequence joins TRBV5-1 and TRBJ1-2; no clear D gene. The CDR3 loop spans 12 amino acids. Germline CDR1 is SGHRS and CDR2 is YFSETQ. Deletions cut 0 bases from V and 8 bases from J, with 8 bases between. The CDR3 region is CASSLGWEGYTF. Here the CDR3 DNA reads TGCGCCAGCAGCTTGGGGTGGGAGGGCTACACCTTC.

CDR3 bases: TGTGCCTGGAGGATGGCGGGGGGGTTCTACTACGAGCAGTACTTC. Its translation: CAWRMAGGFYYEQYF. The genes are TRBV30 and TRBJ2-7; 9 nucleotides match TRBD2. The length of the CDR3 is 15 residues. With 3 bases clipped from V and 3 bases from J, the junction kept 9 bases outside the gene matches. The germline gives CDR1 GTSNPN, CDR2 SVGIG (reference sequence).

The chain is built from TRBV7-8 and TRBJ2-3; possible D gene TRBD1, 6 bases. The V gene lost 5 bases and the J gene lost 2 bases, with 11 bases spanning the gap. The length of the CDR3 is 14 residues. In germline, CDR1 is SGHVS, CDR2 FQNEAQ. CDR3 region: CASSGDIFTDTQYF. Here the CDR3 DNA reads TGTGCCAGCAGCGGGGACATATTCACAGATACGCAGTATTTT.

Only one count was recorded for this clone. V is TRBV30 and J is TRBJ2-3; 9 bases match TRBD1. Trimming removed 5 bases from V and 1 base from J; junction bases left unmatched: 4. The CDR3 is made up of 14 amino acids. Germline V gene sequence: CDR1 GTSNPN, CDR2 SVGIG (reference sequence). The CDR3 nucleotides are TGTGCCTGGGGGACAGGGTTGGGCACAGATACGCAGTATTTT. This gives the protein CAWGTGLGTDTQYF.

This sequence joins TRBV5-5 and TRBJ1-2; weak D call: TRBD1 (5 bases). The CDR3 spans 17 residues. In germline, CDR1 is SGHKS, CDR2 YYEKEE (reference sequence). The ends were cut back, 6 bases at V and 5 bases at J, with 26 bases in the middle. CDR3 protein: CASNHPVGAAGLYGYTF. The CDR3, as DNA: TGTGCCAGCAACCACCCGGTAGGGGCAGCCGGACTATATGGCTACACCTTC.

The chain couples TRBV6-5 to TRBJ2-3, with D unclear. The length of the CDR3 is 14 residues. Germline-derived CDR1 and CDR2 are MNHEY and SVGAGI. V gave up 2 bases and J gave up 0 bases, with 6 bases separating them. CDR3 amino acids: CASSYGPSTDTQYF. The CDR3, as DNA: TGTGCCAGCAGTTACGGGCCGAGCACAGATACGCAGTATTTT.

The V gene is TRBV23-1, the J gene TRBJ1-2; 7 nucleotides align to TRBD1. TRBV23-1 is recorded as an ORF, its role being uncertain. With 4 bases clipped from V and 4 bases from J, the junction kept 15 bases outside the gene matches. This CDR3 spans 17 amino acids. The CDR3 nucleotides are TGCGCCAGCAGTCCTGAGAGGGGGCCGCCGTTAGGCTATGGCTACACCTTC. This sequence encodes CASSPERGPPLGYGYTF.

This sequence joins TRBV10-2 and TRBJ2-7; no firm D call. This CDR3 has 12 residues. The V end lost 6 bases, the J end lost 5 bases, and 11 bases lay between the germline ends. The V gene's germline CDR1 is WSHSY and CDR2 SAAADI. Here the CDR3 reads CASRITSNEQYF. The DNA for the CDR3 is TGCGCCAGCAGGATAACCTCGAACGAGCAGTACTTC.

The J gene is TRBJ2-2, the V gene TRBV5-6; the D is unclear. V was shortened by 2 bases and J by 4 bases, with 6 bases between the two germline ends. This CDR3 region has 13 residues. Germline V gives CDR1 SGHDT, CDR2 YYEEEE. The CDR3 region is CASSFQVTGELFF. The CDR3 nucleotides are TGTGCCAGCAGCTTCCAGGTCACCGGGGAGCTGTTTTTT.

The gene calls are TRBV13 and TRBJ2-7; D not certain. Germline CDR1 PRHDT, CDR2 FYEKMQ (reference sequence). V was cut by 5 bases and J by 3 bases, with 5 bases left in between. This CDR3 spans 11 amino acids. CDR3 loop: CASSADYEQYF. In DNA, the CDR3 is TGTGCCAGCAGCGCAGACTACGAGCAGTACTTC.

V gene TRBV7-8 combines with J gene TRBJ2-7; D gene uncertain. Germline V lookup: CDR1 SGHVS, CDR2 FQNEAQ. The germline V and J ends were trimmed by 2 bases and 4 bases, with 9 bases remaining between them. The CDR3 contains 13 residues. The CDR3 here is CASSLSRQYEQYF. The CDR3 DNA reads TGTGCCAGCAGCTTAAGCCGTCAGTACGAGCAGTACTTC.

The chain employs TRBV4-1 and TRBJ1-5; D might be TRBD1 (5 bases). The CDR3 extends over 16 amino acids. CDR1 is MGHRA, CDR2 YSYEKL, per germline. The V end lost 2 bases, the J end lost 8 bases, and 19 bases lay between the germline ends. The CDR3 nucleotides are TGCGCCAGCAGCCAAAAAACGGACATTCCGTTGGAGCCCCAGCATTTT. Encoded protein: CASSQKTDIPLEPQHF.

The chain is built from TRBV18 and TRBJ1-5; D is possibly TRBD1 (6 bases). Germline CDR1 and CDR2: KGHSH and LQKENI. Trimming left V 1 base short and J 6 bases short, with 19 bases between. This CDR3 is 17 amino acids long. CDR3 protein: CASSPLPNIRGVQPQHF. The CDR3 coding sequence is TGTGCCAGCTCACCACTCCCAAATATCAGGGGAGTTCAGCCCCAGCATTTT.